One TCR beta chain is described in this entry. Its antigen remains unidentified. Tens of thousands of T cell genomes (approximately 0.2 ug DNA) went into each sorted-subset replicate. Clones were read by immunoSEQ multiplex PCR, and TCRdb kept only the in-frame ones, dropping some. The repertoire consists of about 2.4 million clones, with over 85% occurring once and the leading ten covering 0.36%. The sample originates from a study of shared clonotypes between healthy human individuals. Study-level findings and limits: A few donors had around 5% of their naive CD4 clonotypes in common. The four-donor shared clonotypes exceeded non-shared clonotypes in generation probability, with non-shared ones scoring lower.

The TCR sequence derives from a young man in good health. Some clones in this sample may be carry-over from other donors' samples. Material: naive CD4+ T cells from PBMCs. Subset: CD45RA+ positively selected.

This CDR3 is CASTYSGRNTEAFF. CDR3 DNA: TGTGCCAGCACCTATTCCGGCAGGAACACTGAAGCTTTCTTT. This chain joins TRBV2 and TRBJ1-1, with D hard to call. This CDR3 has 14 amino acids. Trimming pared 7 bases from V and 1 base from J, leaving 13 bases between. Per the germline V gene, CDR1 is SNHLY and CDR2 is FYNNEI.